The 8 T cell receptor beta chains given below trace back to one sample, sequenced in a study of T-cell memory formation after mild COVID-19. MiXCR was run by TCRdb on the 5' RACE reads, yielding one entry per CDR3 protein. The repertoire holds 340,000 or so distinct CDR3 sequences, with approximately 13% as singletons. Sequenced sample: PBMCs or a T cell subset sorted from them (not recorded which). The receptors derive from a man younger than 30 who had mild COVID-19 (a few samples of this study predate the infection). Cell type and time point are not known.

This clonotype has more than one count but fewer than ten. CDR3 sequence (DNA): TGTGCCAGCAATTTCAGGGGGGGCACTGAAGCTTTCTTT. Its translation is CASNFRGGTEAFF. The chain joins TRBV28 to TRBJ1-1, with 7 nucleotides matching TRBD1. Trimming at V came to 7 bases and at J to 4 bases, leaving 6 bases not matched to a gene. From germline, CDR1 is MDHEN and CDR2 SYDVKM. This CDR3 region has 13 residues. Filled out from reference TRBV28 and TRBJ1-1, the complete variable domain reads DVKVTQSSRYLVKRTGEKVFLECVQDMDHENMFWYRQDPGLGLRLIYFSYDVKMKEKGDIPEGYSVSREKKERFSLILESASTNQTSMYLCASNFRGGTEAFFGQGTRLTVV.

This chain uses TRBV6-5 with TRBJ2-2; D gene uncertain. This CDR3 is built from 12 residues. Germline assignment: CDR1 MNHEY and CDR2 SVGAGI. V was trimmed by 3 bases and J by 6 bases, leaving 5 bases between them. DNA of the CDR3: TGTGCCAGCAGTTATTTTGCCGGGGAGCTGTTTTTT. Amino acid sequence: CASSYFAGELFF.

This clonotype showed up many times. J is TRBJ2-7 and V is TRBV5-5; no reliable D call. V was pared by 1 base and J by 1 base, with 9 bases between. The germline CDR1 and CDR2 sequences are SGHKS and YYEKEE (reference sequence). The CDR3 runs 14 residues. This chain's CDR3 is CASSLTGSSYEQYV. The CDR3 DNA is TGTGCCAGCAGCTTGACCGGCTCTTCCTACGAGCAGTACGTC.

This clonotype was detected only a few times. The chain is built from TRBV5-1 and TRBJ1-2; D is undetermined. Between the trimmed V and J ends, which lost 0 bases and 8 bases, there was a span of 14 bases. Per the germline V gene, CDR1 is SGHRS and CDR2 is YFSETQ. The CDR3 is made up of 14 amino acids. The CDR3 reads CASSLGFVREGYTF. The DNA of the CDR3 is TGCGCCAGCAGCTTGGGGTTCGTCCGGGAAGGCTACACCTTC.

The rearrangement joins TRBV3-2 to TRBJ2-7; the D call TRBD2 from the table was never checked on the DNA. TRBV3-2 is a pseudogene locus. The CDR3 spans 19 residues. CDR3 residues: CASSQDQKRGGPRYYEQYF. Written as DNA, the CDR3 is TGTGCCAGCAGCCAAGATCAGAAGCGGGGGGGCCCACGTTACTACGAGCAGTACTTC.

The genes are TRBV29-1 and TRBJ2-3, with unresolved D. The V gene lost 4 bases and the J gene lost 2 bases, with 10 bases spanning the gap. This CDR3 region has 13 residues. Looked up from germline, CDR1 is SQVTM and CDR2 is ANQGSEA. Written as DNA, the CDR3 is TGCAGCGTTGTTGGCAGGAACACAGATACGCAGTATTTT. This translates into CSVVGRNTDTQYF.

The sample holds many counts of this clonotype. CDR3 region: CASSSTGTGSWYEQYF. In DNA, the CDR3 is TGTGCCAGCAGCTCGACTGGGACAGGGAGTTGGTACGAGCAGTACTTC. The V and J genes are TRBV6-5 and TRBJ2-7; the match to TRBD1 covers 9 bases. The germline gives CDR1 MNHEY, CDR2 SVGAGI. With 6 bases clipped from V and 4 bases from J, the junction kept 13 bases outside the gene matches. This CDR3 spans 16 amino acids.

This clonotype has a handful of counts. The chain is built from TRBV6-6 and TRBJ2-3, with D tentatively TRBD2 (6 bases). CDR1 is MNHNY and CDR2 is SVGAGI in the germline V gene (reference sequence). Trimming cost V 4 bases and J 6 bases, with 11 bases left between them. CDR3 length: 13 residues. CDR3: CASSLEGRDTQYF. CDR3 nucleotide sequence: TGTGCCAGCAGTTTGGAGGGTAGGGATACGCAGTATTTT.